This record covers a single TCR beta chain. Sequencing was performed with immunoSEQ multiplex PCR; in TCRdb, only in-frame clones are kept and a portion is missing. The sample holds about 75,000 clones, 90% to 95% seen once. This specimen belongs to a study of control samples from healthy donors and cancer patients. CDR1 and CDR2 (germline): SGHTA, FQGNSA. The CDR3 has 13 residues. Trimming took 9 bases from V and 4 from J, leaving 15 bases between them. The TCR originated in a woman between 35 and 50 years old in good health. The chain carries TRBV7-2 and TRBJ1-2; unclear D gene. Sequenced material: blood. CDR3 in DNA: TGTGCCAGTAACGAGGGTGGATCCTATGGCTACACCTTC. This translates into CASNEGGSYGYTF.